This TCR beta chain was identified during a study of T cell changes during pregnancy in multiple sclerosis. The CDR3 runs 14 residues. The germline V and J ends were trimmed by 4 bases and 5 bases, with 15 bases remaining between them. Germline V gene data show CDR1 as SGHRS and CDR2 as YFSETQ. Sequencing used immunoSEQ multiplex PCR; TCRdb keeps in-frame clones, though not all of them. The table records 98,000 or so clones, approximately 93% of them present only once. In this sample, this clone turned up once. Sample: peripheral blood, taken after pregnancy. The rearrangement joins TRBV5-1 to TRBJ1-1; D ambiguous. This TCR was sampled from a female donor with multiple sclerosis, enrolled in a pregnancy study. The CDR3 region is CASSQAGGRTEAFF. The CDR3 DNA is TGCGCCAGCAGCCAGGCCGGTGGTCGGACTGAAGCTTTCTTT.